This T cell receptor (beta chain) stems from a study of T cell responses to AZD1222 COVID-19 vaccine. Findings and limits, study-wide: Within unmutated variant regions lay the reported targets of nearly half of spike-specific TCRs. Spike-specific TCR repertoires showed rising breadth and depth after two AZD1222 doses. Vaccine-related CD4 TCRs covered spike, predominating at 160-218 and 743-854.

The assay was immunoSEQ multiplex PCR, and TCRdb's table has in-frame clones only and misses some. The table has around 120,000 clones, roughly nine tenths seen once. The germline gives CDR1 SGHRS, CDR2 YFSETQ. The CDR3 covers 16 residues. V lost 1 base and J lost 0, with 11 bases in between. A remark on this clone: No antigen is known for it.

The chain links TRBV5-1 to TRBJ1-3, with D possibly TRBD1 on 5 matching bases. The receptor was isolated from an adult in good health. This sample comprised peripheral blood, obtained on day 0 of AZD1222 vaccination. The CDR3 is CASSLPDSSSGNTIYF. DNA for the CDR3: TGCGCCAGCAGCTTGCCCGACAGCTCCTCTGGAAACACCATATATTTT.